Listed here is a single TCR beta chain. Antigen: not known. RNA extraction was followed by reverse transcription into cDNA, which acted as the sequencing template. The method was immunoSEQ multiplex PCR; TCRdb's version includes in-frame clones alone and lacks a portion of them. The top ten hold almost 0.5% of the sample, which has 200,000 or so clones, roughly two fifths seen once. The treatment here: oral pan-JAK inhibitor, 5-10 mg twice daily. This record comes from a study of CD8+ T cells in alopecia areata. Notes on the study in general: Uncertainty remains about how baseline CD8+ expansion links to response, with one nonresponder.

Germline assignment: CDR1 LGHNA and CDR2 YNFKEQ. V was pared by 4 bases and J by 5 bases, with 4 bases of the junction left unmatched. This CDR3 spans 13 amino acids. This clonotype was sampled from a human donor with alopecia areata. The V call is TRBV4-2, the J call TRBJ1-1; TRBD1 matches 7 bases. The specimen comprised CD4+ T cells sorted from blood, sampled between weeks 30 and 35, from a patient treated with tofacitinib. In DNA, the CDR3 is TGTGCCAGCAGCCGGACAGGACAGACTGAAGCTTTCTTT. It codes for CASSRTGQTEAFF.